The subject of this entry is one TCR beta chain. Its antigen is still unknown. This sample stems from a study of T cell repertoires in cytomegalovirus infection. Study background: CMV infection together with matching HLA type was indicated by public TCR beta signatures.

Via MiXCR, TCRdb re-called the reads, giving one row per CDR3 protein. The table records about 740,000 distinct CDR3 sequences, roughly 35% of them present only once. Study outcomes and limitations: Frequencies of public TCR beta families were cumulated, and this identified carriers of CMV plus the relevant HLA. Dominating the ex vivo response were HLA-C-restricted CMV-specific TCR beta clonotypes.

Sequenced: PBMCs. This clonotype originated in a human donor in good health (CMV status not recorded). Some clones in this sample may be carry-over from other donors' samples.

The CDR3 is CASSTIAGGAEQFF. The CDR3 region has the DNA TGCGCCAGCAGCACGATAGCGGGAGGGGCAGAGCAGTTCTTC. V gene TRBV5-1 combines with J gene TRBJ2-1, with 11 bases identical to TRBD2. CDR1 and CDR2 (germline): SGHRS, YFSETQ. The trim removed 4 bases at V and 10 bases at J, leaving 7 bases unmatched. This CDR3 is built from 14 residues. The whole variable domain, remainder taken from reference TRBV5-1 and TRBJ2-1, is KAGVTQTPRYLIKTRGQQVTLSCSPISGHRSVSWYQQTPGQGLQFLFEYFSETQRNKGNFPGRFSGRQFSNSRSEMNVSTLELGDSALYLCASSTIAGGAEQFFGPGTRLTVL.